Described below is a single T cell receptor beta chain sequence and its context. Trimming removed 3 bases from V and 4 bases from J, with 8 bases in between. This CDR3 comprises 13 residues. Germline V lookup: CDR1 SGHRS, CDR2 YFSETQ. 13 Jbeta primers and 60 Vbeta primers were used for the PCR. Only in-frame clones appear in the TCRdb table, and some are missing; sequencing was by immunoSEQ multiplex PCR. The sample contains 100,000 to 120,000 clones, about 69% of which appear only once. This sample stems from a study of cytomegalovirus exposure and HLA in healthy donors. This TCR was recovered from a man aged 40-49 years in good health and CMV-seronegative. This sequence joins TRBV5-1 and TRBJ2-1, with D possibly TRBD1 on 6 matching bases. The material sequenced was PBMCs. For the CDR3, the DNA is TGCGCCAGCAGCTCGACAGGTTACAATGAGCAGTTCTTC. This sequence encodes CASSSTGYNEQFF.